These 25 T cell receptor beta chains were all obtained from the same sample, sequenced in a study of patients and donors after allogeneic stem cell transplantation. TCRdb re-called the RT-PCR reads with MiXCR, one entry per CDR3 protein. The sample lists 200,000 to 250,000 distinct CDR3 sequences; roughly 14% were seen once. Sequenced material: blood, either unsorted or a sorted T cell fraction (not recorded which). Every receptor here comes from a human donor who was either an allogeneic HSCT recipient or a stem cell or donor lymphocyte infusion donor (not recorded which). It is not recorded whose cells these are; they may come from a transplant donor.

In this sample, this clonotype turned up a few times. The gene calls are TRBV24-1 and TRBJ1-3, with TRBD1 as a possible D gene (6 bases). The V and J ends lost 4 bases and 3 bases respectively, with 9 bases between them. CDR1 KGHDR and CDR2 SFDVKD come from the germline V gene. The CDR3 is made up of 14 amino acids. The CDR3 DNA sequence: TGTGCCACCAGTGAGGGGGCGAGTGGAAACACCATATATTTT. As protein: CATSEGASGNTIYF.

This sequence joins TRBV5-5 and TRBJ2-7, with TRBD1 as a possible D gene (7 bases). With 6 bases removed from V and 2 bases from J, the gap between germline ends came to 15 bases. The germline gives CDR1 SGHKS, CDR2 YYEKEE (reference sequence). This CDR3 has 14 residues. For the CDR3, the DNA is TGTGCCAGCAACCAGGGGGGCTGGGCCTACGAGCAGTACTTC. Its protein is CASNQGGWAYEQYF.

This clonotype was counted a few times. The gene calls are TRBV14 and TRBJ1-4; TRBD1 matches at 8 bases. Trimming removed 1 base from V and 7 bases from J; junction bases left unmatched: 5. The CDR3 extends over 15 amino acids. The germline V gene encodes CDR1 SGHDN and CDR2 FVKESK. The CDR3 spells CASSQVRGRSEKLFF. For the CDR3, the DNA is TGTGCCAGCAGCCAAGTCAGGGGGCGTAGTGAAAAACTGTTTTTT.

This clonotype was observed a handful of times. The chain couples TRBV6-2 or TRBV6-3 to TRBJ1-5; no clear D. Germline CDR1 is MNHEY and CDR2 is SVGEGT. This CDR3 has 14 amino acids. V lost 5 bases and J 2 bases, leaving 10 bases between the germline ends. The CDR3 sequence: CASSPIDGNQPQHF. The DNA for the CDR3 is TGTGCCAGCAGTCCCATAGACGGCAATCAGCCCCAGCATTTT.

This clonotype was counted only a few times. The CDR3 sequence: CASRGGEDYSGANVLTF. CDR3 DNA: TGTGCCTCGCGGGGGGGTGAAGATTACTCTGGGGCCAACGTCCTGACTTTC. The genes are TRBV10-3 and TRBJ2-6; 9 nucleotides line up with TRBD2. The CDR3 is 17 amino acids. With V trimmed by 11 bases and J by 0 bases, 11 bases remained unmatched. CDR1 and CDR2 from the germline V gene are ENHRY and SYGVKD.

The rearrangement links TRBV3-1 to TRBJ1-3, with D perhaps matching TRBD1 (5 bases). The CDR3 totals 15 residues. Germline values: CDR1 LGHDT, CDR2 YNNKEL (reference sequence). V gave up 5 bases and J gave up 4 bases, with 15 bases separating them. The CDR3 nucleotides read TGTGCCAGCAGCTCAAGAGCAGGGACCGGAAACACCATATATTTT. Residues: CASSSRAGTGNTIYF.

This clonotype has just a few counts. The genes are TRBV27 and TRBJ2-1; the D gene is possibly TRBD1 (6 bases). The germline V gene has CDR1 MNHEY and CDR2 SMNVEV (reference sequence). The V end lost 5 bases, the J end lost 6 bases, and 11 bases lay between the germline ends. The CDR3 loop spans 13 amino acids. Written as DNA, the CDR3 is TGTGCCAGCAGTCTACAGGGTAGCAATGAGCAGTTCTTC. Its translation: CASSLQGSNEQFF.

This chain links TRBV5-1 with TRBJ2-7; no clear D. Deletions cut 6 bases from V and 0 bases from J, with 13 bases between. Per the germline V gene, CDR1 is SGHRS and CDR2 is YFSETQ. This CDR3 has 14 amino acids. CDR3 sequence: CASNLLPVSYEQYF. Here the CDR3 DNA reads TGCGCCAGCAATTTACTCCCGGTCTCCTACGAGCAGTACTTC.

The table lists this clonotype with a few counts. The J gene is TRBJ2-5, the V gene TRBV6-1, with 8 bases fitting TRBD1. CDR1 is MNHNS and CDR2 is SASEGT in the germline V gene. This CDR3 is built from 14 residues. Germline trimming cut 6 bases from V and 4 bases from J; bases unmatched to any gene: 7. In nucleotides, the CDR3 is TGTGCCAGCAGCCCGGACAGGGCAGTAGAGACCCAGTACTTC. It encodes CASSPDRAVETQYF.

The V gene is TRBV5-4, the J gene TRBJ2-1; D uncertain. CDR3 length: 14 amino acids. Germline CDR1 is SGHNT and CDR2 is YYREEE (reference sequence). V lost 1 base to trimming and J lost 3 bases, with 8 bases between them. The CDR3 loop reads CASSLKYGYNEQFF. The CDR3 coding sequence is TGTGCCAGCAGCTTGAAGTATGGCTACAATGAGCAGTTCTTC.

The V gene is TRBV7-7, the J gene TRBJ2-1, with a tentative D call TRBD2 (6 bases). The germline V gene has CDR1 SSHAT and CDR2 FNYEAQ (reference sequence). The V end was cut by 5 bases, the J end by 8 bases, with 16 bases between. CDR3 length: 14 amino acids. The CDR3 nucleotides read TGTGCCAGCAGCCCGGTGACTAGGTTCGATGAGCAGTTCTTC. Encoded protein: CASSPVTRFDEQFF.

The chain couples TRBV6-2 or TRBV6-3 to TRBJ1-5; TRBD1 is a possible D gene (6 bases). Per germline, CDR1 MNHEY and CDR2 SVGEGT. The CDR3 is made up of 16 amino acids. Trimming removed 6 bases from V and 4 bases from J, with 19 bases in between. DNA for the CDR3: TGTGCCAGCAGCCATAGGGACATGTGGGGGAATCAGCCCCAGCATTTT. This gives the protein CASSHRDMWGNQPQHF.

This chain uses TRBV24-1 with TRBJ2-3, with 12 bases matching TRBD2. This CDR3 contains 15 residues. The germline CDR1 and CDR2 sequences are KGHDR and SFDVKD. V lost 1 base to trimming and J lost 6 bases; unmatched junction nucleotides: 1. This CDR3 reads CATSDLLAGGDTQYF. The CDR3 nucleotides are TGTGCCACCAGTGATTTACTAGCGGGGGGTGATACGCAGTATTTT.

The chain combines TRBV5-4 with TRBJ2-4; the match to TRBD1 covers 9 bases. This CDR3 region has 16 residues. Unmatched junction bases numbered 9, after V lost 4 bases and J lost 4 bases. Germline values: CDR1 SGHNT, CDR2 YYREEE (reference sequence). The CDR3, as DNA: TGTGCCAGCAGCCTCCGGACAGGGGATTTTAAAAACATTCAGTACTTC. Translating gives CASSLRTGDFKNIQYF.

This clonotype was counted a few times. J is TRBJ1-3 and V is TRBV4-3; D is unresolved. V gave up 0 bases and J gave up 4 bases, with 13 bases separating them. This CDR3 spans 16 amino acids. Germline values: CDR1 LGHNA, CDR2 YSLEER. CDR3 coding DNA: TGCGCCAGCAGCCAAGATACCGGGGTCGCAGGAAACACCATATATTTT. Residues: CASSQDTGVAGNTIYF.

The V and J genes are TRBV4-3 and TRBJ2-4; TRBD1 aligns across 12 bases. The J segment lost 5 bases and the V segment lost 1 base, leaving 6 bases of the junction unmatched. CDR1 and CDR2 (germline): LGHNA, YSLEER. CDR3 size: 17 residues. The DNA for the CDR3 is TGCGCCAGCAGCCAAGGCTCGGGACAGGGGGCGGAAAACATTCAGTACTTC. Translated: CASSQGSGQGAENIQYF.

This rearrangement joins TRBV4-3 to TRBJ1-2; no clear D. Trimming shortened V by 5 bases and J by 5 bases, and 12 bases separated the two germline ends. CDR1 is LGHNA and CDR2 is YSLEER in the germline V gene. This CDR3 comprises 13 residues. CDR3 protein: CASSGSAYYGYTF. As DNA, the CDR3 is TGCGCCAGCAGCGGCAGCGCTTATTATGGCTACACCTTC.

In this sample, this clonotype turned up many times. V and J are TRBV10-3 and TRBJ2-3; 7 bases match TRBD1. The germline gives CDR1 ENHRY, CDR2 SYGVKD. Unmatched junction bases numbered 7, after V lost 3 bases and J lost 4 bases. CDR3 length: 15 residues. The CDR3 loop reads CAISERDRAADTQYF. CDR3 nucleotide sequence: TGTGCCATCAGTGAACGAGACAGGGCGGCAGATACGCAGTATTTT.

A few counts support this clonotype. The V and J genes are TRBV6-1 and TRBJ1-4, with 9 nucleotides matching TRBD1. J gave up 6 bases and V 6 bases, and 11 bases lay outside the gene matches. There are 16 residues in the CDR3. Germline CDR1 and CDR2: MNHNS and SASEGT. The CDR3 coding sequence is TGTGCCAGCAGAAATCCCGGGACAGGGAGGGATGAAAAACTGTTTTTT. Translated, it gives CASRNPGTGRDEKLFF.

This rearrangement joins TRBV3-1 to TRBJ1-1, with D uncertain. Germline loops: CDR1 LGHDT, CDR2 YNNKEL (reference sequence). The CDR3 runs 15 residues. V was trimmed by 0 bases and J by 10 bases, leaving 18 bases between them. CDR3 nucleotides: TGTGCCAGCAGCCAAGATCTTAAGGTCCGAGGAGGAGCTTTCTTT. Translated: CASSQDLKVRGGAFF.

This clonotype was counted at least ten times. J is TRBJ2-1 and V is TRBV5-5; D possibly matches TRBD1 or TRBD2 (5 bases each). The CDR3 runs 12 residues. CDR1 is SGHKS, CDR2 YYEKEE, per germline (reference sequence). With 0 bases removed from V and 10 bases from J, the gap between germline ends came to 8 bases. CDR3 loop: CASSLAWGEQFF. For the CDR3, the DNA is TGTGCCAGCAGCTTGGCCTGGGGGGAGCAGTTCTTC.

This clonotype was seen a few times. The rearrangement joins TRBV13 to TRBJ2-7, with unresolved D. Trimming removed 1 base at V and 2 bases at J, with 6 bases between. CDR3 length equals 13 residues. Germline V gene sequence: CDR1 PRHDT, CDR2 FYEKMQ (reference sequence). This chain's CDR3 is CASSLVGTYEQYF. CDR3 DNA sequence: TGTGCCAGCAGCTTAGTAGGCACCTACGAGCAGTACTTC.

The chain has TRBV5-1 and TRBJ2-5, with D possibly being TRBD1 (7 bases). Germline V lookup: CDR1 SGHRS, CDR2 YFSETQ. This CDR3 contains 16 residues. Trimming removed 4 bases at V and 0 bases at J, with 16 bases between. The CDR3 reads CASSPSRGEYQETQYF. CDR3 coding DNA: TGCGCCAGCAGCCCCAGCAGGGGGGAGTACCAAGAGACCCAGTACTTC.

The sample holds a few counts of this clonotype. V is TRBV9 and J is TRBJ2-1; no firm D call. The germline V gene encodes CDR1 SGDLS and CDR2 YYNGEE. This CDR3 spans 15 amino acids. The V gene lost 0 bases and the J gene lost 4 bases, with 11 bases spanning the gap. CDR3 loop: CASSVGAGEYNEQFF. The CDR3 DNA sequence: TGTGCCAGCAGCGTAGGCGCTGGGGAATACAATGAGCAGTTCTTC.

The CDR3 coding sequence is TGCGCCAGCCGGGACTTCCAGAACACCGGGGAGCTGTTTTTT. This encodes CASRDFQNTGELFF. V and J are TRBV5-1 and TRBJ2-2, with a weak D call TRBD2 (6 bases). The CDR3 loop spans 14 amino acids. In germline, CDR1 is SGHRS, CDR2 YFSETQ. V dropped 7 bases and J dropped 1 base, with 11 bases sitting between them.